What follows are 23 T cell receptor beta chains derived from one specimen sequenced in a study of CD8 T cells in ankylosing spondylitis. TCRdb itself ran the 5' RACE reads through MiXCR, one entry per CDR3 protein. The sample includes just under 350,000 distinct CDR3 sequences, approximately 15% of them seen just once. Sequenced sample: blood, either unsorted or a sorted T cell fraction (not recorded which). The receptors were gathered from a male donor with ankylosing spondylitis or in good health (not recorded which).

CDR3 residues: CASRLQGTEYFYEQYF. The CDR3 DNA reads as TGTGCCAGCAGGCTACAGGGAACAGAATATTTCTACGAGCAGTACTTC. The chain combines TRBV27 with TRBJ2-7; TRBD1 might be the D (6 bases). V gave up 6 bases and J gave up 3 bases, with 21 bases separating them. Germline V CDR1 and CDR2: MNHEY, SMNVEV (reference sequence). The CDR3 covers 16 residues.

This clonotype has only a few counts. The CDR3 DNA follows: TGTGCCTGGAAGGCACGGGGGGCGAAAGAAAAACTGTTTTTT. This encodes CAWKARGAKEKLFF. The V gene is TRBV30, the J gene TRBJ1-4, with D possibly being TRBD1 (6 bases). Trimming stripped 4 bases from V and 8 bases from J, with 17 bases between. Germline CDR1 and CDR2: GTSNPN and SVGIG (reference sequence). The CDR3 has 14 amino acids.

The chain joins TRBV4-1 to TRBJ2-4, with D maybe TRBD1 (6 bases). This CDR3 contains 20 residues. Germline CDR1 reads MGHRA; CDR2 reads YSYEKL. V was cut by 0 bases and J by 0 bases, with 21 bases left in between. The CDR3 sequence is CASSQDNREWVQLAKNIQYF. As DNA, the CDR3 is TGCGCCAGCAGCCAAGATAACAGGGAATGGGTCCAGTTAGCCAAAAACATTCAGTACTTC.

CDR3 residues: CASSVGGTPSSYEQYF. As DNA, the CDR3 is TGTGCCAGCAGCGTAGGGGGTACACCAAGCTCCTACGAGCAGTACTTC. The chain combines TRBV9 with TRBJ2-7; no clear D. Trimming took 0 bases from V and 0 from J, leaving 13 bases between them. Germline lookup yields CDR1 SGDLS and CDR2 YYNGEE. The length of the CDR3 is 16 residues.

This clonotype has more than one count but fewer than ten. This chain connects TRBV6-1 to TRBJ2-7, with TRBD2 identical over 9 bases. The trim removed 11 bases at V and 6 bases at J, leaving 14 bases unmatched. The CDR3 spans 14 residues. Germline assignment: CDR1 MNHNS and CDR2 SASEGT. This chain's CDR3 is CAARVAGAGSEQYF. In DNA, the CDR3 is TGTGCCGCCAGGGTAGCGGGAGCGGGGAGCGAGCAGTACTTC.

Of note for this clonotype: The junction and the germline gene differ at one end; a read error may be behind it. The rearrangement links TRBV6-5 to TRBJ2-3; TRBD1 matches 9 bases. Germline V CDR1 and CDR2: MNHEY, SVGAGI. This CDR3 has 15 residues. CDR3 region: CASGYRDRATDTQYF. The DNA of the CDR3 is TGTGCCAGCGGTTACCGGGACAGGGCCACAGATACGCAGTATTTT.

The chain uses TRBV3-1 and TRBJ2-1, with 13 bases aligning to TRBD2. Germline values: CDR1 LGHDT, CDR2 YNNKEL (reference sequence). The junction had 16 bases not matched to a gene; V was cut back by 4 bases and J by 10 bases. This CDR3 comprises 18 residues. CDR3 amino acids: CASSPGLAGPTLMREQFF. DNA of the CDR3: TGTGCCAGCAGCCCGGGACTAGCGGGGCCCACCCTAATGAGGGAGCAGTTCTTC.

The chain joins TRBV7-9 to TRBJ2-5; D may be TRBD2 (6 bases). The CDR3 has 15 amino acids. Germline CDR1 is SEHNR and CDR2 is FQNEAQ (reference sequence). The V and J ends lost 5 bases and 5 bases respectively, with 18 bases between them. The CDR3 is CASSPGLKAGETQYF. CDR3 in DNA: TGTGCCAGCAGCCCGGGACTCAAGGCGGGGGAGACCCAGTACTTC.

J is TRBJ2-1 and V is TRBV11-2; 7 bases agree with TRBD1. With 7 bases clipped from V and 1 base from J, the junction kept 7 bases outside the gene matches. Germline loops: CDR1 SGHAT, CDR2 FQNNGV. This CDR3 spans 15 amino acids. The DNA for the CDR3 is TGTGCCAGCACCTTGGGACAGCTATCCTACAATGAGCAGTTCTTC. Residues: CASTLGQLSYNEQFF.

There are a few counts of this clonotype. The CDR3 coding sequence is TGTGCCAGCAGTCTCGCTCCAGGGACTAATGAAAAACTGTTTTTT. Its protein is CASSLAPGTNEKLFF. The chain uses TRBV3-1 and TRBJ1-4, with TRBD1 as a possible D gene (5 bases). The CDR3 is 15 residues long. V was cut by 6 bases and J by 2 bases, with 13 bases left in between. The germline gives CDR1 LGHDT, CDR2 YNNKEL (reference sequence).

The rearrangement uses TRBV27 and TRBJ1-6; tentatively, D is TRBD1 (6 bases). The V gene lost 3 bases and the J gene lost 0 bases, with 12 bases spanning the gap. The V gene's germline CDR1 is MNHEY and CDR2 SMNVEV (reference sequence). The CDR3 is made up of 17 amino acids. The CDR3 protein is CASSFSGAGSYNSPLHF. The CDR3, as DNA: TGTGCCAGCAGTTTTTCGGGGGCGGGCTCCTATAATTCACCCCTCCACTTT.

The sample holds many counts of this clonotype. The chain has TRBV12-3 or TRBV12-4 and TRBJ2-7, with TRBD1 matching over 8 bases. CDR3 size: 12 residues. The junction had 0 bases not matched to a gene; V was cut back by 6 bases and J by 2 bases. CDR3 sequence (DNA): TGTGCCAGCAGACAGGGGGCCTACGAGCAGTACTTC. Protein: CASRQGAYEQYF.

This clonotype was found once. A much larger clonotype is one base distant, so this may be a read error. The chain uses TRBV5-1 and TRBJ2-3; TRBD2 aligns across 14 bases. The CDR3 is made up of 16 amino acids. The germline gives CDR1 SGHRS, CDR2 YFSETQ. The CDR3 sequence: CASSSGLAGVSDTQCF. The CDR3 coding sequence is TGCGCCAGCAGCTCGGGACTAGCGGGAGTATCAGATACGCAGTGTTTT.

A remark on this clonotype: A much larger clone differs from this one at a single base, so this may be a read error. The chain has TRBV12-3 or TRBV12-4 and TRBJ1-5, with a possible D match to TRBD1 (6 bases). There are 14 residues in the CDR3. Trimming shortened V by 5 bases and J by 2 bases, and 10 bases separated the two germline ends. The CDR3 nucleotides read TGTGCCAGCAGTCGGGCAGGGGGCAATCAGCCCCAGCATTTT. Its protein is CASSRAGGNQPQHF.

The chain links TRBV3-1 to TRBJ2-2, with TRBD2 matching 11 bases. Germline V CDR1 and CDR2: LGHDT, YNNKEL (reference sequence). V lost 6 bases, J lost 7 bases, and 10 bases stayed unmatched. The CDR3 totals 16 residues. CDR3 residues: CASRSTSGGSGGELFF. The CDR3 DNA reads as TGTGCCAGCAGGAGCACTAGCGGGGGATCCGGCGGGGAGCTGTTTTTT.

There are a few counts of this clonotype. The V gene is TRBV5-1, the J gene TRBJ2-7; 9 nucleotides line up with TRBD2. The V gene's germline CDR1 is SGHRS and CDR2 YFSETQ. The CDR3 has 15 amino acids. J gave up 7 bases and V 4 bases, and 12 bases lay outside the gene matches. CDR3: CASSTSLAGSGEQYF. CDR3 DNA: TGCGCCAGCAGCACATCTCTAGCGGGGTCGGGGGAGCAGTACTTC.

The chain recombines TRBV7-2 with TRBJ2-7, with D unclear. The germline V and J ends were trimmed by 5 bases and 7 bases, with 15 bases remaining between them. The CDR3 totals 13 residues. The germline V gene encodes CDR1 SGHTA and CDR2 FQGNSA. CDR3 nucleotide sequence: TGTGCCAGCAGCGAACCCGGACGGGCGGAGCAGTACTTC. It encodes CASSEPGRAEQYF.

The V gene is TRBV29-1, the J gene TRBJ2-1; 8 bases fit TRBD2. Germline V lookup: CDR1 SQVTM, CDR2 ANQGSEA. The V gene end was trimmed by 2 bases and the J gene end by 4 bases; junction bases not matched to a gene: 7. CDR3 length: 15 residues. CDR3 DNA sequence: TGCAGCGTTGAACCCGGGAGGGCCGGGTACAATGAGCAGTTCTTC. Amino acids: CSVEPGRAGYNEQFF.

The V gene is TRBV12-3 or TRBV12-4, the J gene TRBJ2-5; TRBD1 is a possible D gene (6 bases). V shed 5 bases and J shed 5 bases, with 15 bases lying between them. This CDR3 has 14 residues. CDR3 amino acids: CASSHQGIGETQYF. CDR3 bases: TGTGCCAGCAGTCACCAGGGGATTGGGGAGACCCAGTACTTC.

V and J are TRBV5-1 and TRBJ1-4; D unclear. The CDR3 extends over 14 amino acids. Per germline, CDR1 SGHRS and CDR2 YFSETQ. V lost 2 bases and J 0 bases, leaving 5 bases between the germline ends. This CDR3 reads CASSLQPTNEKLFF. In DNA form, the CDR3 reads TGCGCCAGCAGCTTACAGCCAACTAATGAAAAACTGTTTTTT.

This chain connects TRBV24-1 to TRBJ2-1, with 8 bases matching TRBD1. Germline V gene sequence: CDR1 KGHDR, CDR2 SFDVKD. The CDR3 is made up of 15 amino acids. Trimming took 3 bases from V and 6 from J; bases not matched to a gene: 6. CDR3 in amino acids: CATSDDSGTGNEQFF. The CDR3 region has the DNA TGTGCCACCAGTGATGATTCCGGGACAGGCAATGAGCAGTTCTTC.

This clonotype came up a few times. The CDR3 is CASSQGPLNTEAFF. The CDR3 DNA is TGTGCCAGCAGCCAGGGACCGCTGAACACTGAAGCTTTCTTT. The chain combines TRBV12-3 or TRBV12-4 with TRBJ1-1; D is perhaps TRBD1 (5 bases). V lost 6 bases and J lost 0, with 11 bases in between. This CDR3 spans 14 amino acids.

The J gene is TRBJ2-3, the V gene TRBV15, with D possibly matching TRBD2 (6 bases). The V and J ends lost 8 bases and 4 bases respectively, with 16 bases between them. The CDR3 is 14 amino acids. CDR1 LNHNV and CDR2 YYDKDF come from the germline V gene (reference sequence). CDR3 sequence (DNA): TGTGCCACCCTGGGAGGCCTAGCATCAGATACGCAGTATTTT. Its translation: CATLGGLASDTQYF.